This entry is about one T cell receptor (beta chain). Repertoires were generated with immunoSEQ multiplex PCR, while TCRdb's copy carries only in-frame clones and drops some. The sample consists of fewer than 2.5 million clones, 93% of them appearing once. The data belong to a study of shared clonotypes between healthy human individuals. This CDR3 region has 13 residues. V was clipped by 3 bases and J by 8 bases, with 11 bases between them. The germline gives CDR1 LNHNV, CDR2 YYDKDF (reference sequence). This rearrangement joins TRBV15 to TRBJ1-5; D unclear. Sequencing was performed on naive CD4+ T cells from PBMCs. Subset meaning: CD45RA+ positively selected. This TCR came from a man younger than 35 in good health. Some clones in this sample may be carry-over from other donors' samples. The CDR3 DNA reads TGTGCCACCAGCAGTTCGGGGATTGAGCCCCAGCATTTT. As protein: CATSSSGIEPQHF. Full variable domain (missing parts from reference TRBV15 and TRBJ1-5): DAMVIQNPRYQVTQFGKPVTLSCSQTLNHNVMYWYQQKSSQAPKLLFHYYDKDFNNEADTPDNFQSRRPNTSFCFLDIRSPGLGDTAMYLCATSSSGIEPQHFGDGTRLSIL.